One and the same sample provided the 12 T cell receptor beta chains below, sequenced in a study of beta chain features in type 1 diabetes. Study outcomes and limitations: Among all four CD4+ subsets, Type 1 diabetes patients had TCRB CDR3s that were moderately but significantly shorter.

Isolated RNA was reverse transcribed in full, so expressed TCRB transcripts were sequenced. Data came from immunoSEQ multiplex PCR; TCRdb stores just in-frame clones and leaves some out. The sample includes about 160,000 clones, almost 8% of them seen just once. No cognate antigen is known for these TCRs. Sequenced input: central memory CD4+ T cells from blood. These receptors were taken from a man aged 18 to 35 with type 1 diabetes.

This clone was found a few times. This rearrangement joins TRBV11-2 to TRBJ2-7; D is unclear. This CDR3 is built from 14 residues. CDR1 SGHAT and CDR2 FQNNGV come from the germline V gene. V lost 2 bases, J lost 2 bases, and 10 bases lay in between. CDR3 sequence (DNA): TGTGCCAGCAGCTTATCCCCAGGCACCTACGAGCAGTACTTC. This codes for CASSLSPGTYEQYF.

The CDR3 nucleotides read TGTGCCAGCAGCTCCCCCTTTGTCCCAGGTCGCTACGAGCAGTACTTC. Encoded protein: CASSSPFVPGRYEQYF. The V and J genes are TRBV7-2 and TRBJ2-7; D is ambiguous. Per germline, CDR1 SGHTA and CDR2 FQGNSA. The CDR3 runs 16 residues. Trimming shortened V by 4 bases and J by 3 bases, and 19 bases separated the two germline ends.

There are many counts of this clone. CDR3 sequence: CASSLPSRPYEQYF. The CDR3 DNA is TGTGCCAGCAGTTTGCCCAGCAGGCCCTACGAGCAGTACTTC. The rearrangement joins TRBV6-6 to TRBJ2-7; D call uncertain. Germline loops: CDR1 MNHNY, CDR2 SVGAGI (reference sequence). The CDR3 contains 14 residues. The germline V and J ends were trimmed by 4 bases and 2 bases, with 12 bases remaining between them.

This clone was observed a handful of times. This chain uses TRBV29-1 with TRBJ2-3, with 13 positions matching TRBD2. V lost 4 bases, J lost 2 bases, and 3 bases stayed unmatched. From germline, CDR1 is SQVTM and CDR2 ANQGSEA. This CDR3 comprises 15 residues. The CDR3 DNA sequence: TGCAGCGTTGGGACTAGCGGGGGCCACACAGATACGCAGTATTTT. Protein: CSVGTSGGHTDTQYF.

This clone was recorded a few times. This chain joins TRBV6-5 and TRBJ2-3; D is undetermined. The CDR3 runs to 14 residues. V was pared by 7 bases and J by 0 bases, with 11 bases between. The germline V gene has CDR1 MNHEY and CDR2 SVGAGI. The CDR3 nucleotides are TGTGCCAGCAAGCCAGGTCTCAGCACAGATACGCAGTATTTT. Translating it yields CASKPGLSTDTQYF.

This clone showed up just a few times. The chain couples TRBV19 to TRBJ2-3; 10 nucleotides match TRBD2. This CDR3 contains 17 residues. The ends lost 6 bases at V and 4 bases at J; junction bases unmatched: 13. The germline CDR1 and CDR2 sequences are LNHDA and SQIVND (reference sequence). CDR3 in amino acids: CASSPLGSGRGPDTQYF. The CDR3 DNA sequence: TGTGCCAGTAGCCCACTTGGAAGCGGGAGGGGCCCAGATACGCAGTATTTT.

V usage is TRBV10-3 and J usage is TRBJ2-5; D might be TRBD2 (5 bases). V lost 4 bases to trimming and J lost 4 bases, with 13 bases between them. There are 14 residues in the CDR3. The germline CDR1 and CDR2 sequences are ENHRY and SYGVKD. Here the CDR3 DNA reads TGTGCCATCAGTGCTACTAGGTCCCGAGAGACCCAGTACTTC. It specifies CAISATRSRETQYF.

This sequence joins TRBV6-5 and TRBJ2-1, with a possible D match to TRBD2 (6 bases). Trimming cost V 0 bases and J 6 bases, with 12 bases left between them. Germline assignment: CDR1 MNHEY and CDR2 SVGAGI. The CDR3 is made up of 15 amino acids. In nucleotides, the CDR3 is TGTGCCAGCAGTTACTCGGGACTCGAAGGCAATGAGCAGTTCTTC. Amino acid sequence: CASSYSGLEGNEQFF.

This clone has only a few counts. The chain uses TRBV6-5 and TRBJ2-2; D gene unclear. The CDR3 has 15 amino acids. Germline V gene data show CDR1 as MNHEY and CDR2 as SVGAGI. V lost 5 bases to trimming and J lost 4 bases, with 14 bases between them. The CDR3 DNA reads TGTGCCAGCAGTCGCCCCCACTTTTCCACCGGGGAGCTGTTTTTT. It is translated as CASSRPHFSTGELFF.

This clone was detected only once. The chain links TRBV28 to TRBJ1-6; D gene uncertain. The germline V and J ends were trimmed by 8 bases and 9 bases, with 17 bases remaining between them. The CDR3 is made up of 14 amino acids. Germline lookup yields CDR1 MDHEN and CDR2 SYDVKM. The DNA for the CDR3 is TGTGCCAGCCTTACCCAGAGGGATAGTTCACCCCTCCACTTT. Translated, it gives CASLTQRDSSPLHF.

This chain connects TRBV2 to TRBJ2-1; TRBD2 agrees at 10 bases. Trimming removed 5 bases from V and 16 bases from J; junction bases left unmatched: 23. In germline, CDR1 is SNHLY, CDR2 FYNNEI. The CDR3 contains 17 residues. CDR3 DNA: TGTGCCAGCAGTCCGCAACGAGCGGGAGGGGGGGTCGTTGACGAATTCTTC. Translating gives CASSPQRAGGGVVDEFF.

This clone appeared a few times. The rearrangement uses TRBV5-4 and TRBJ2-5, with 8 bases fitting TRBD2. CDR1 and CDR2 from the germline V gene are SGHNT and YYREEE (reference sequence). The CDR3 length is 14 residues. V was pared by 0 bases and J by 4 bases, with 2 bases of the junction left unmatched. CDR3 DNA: TGTGCCAGCAGCTTGGCGGGGGGGCCAGAGACCCAGTACTTC. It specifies CASSLAGGPETQYF.